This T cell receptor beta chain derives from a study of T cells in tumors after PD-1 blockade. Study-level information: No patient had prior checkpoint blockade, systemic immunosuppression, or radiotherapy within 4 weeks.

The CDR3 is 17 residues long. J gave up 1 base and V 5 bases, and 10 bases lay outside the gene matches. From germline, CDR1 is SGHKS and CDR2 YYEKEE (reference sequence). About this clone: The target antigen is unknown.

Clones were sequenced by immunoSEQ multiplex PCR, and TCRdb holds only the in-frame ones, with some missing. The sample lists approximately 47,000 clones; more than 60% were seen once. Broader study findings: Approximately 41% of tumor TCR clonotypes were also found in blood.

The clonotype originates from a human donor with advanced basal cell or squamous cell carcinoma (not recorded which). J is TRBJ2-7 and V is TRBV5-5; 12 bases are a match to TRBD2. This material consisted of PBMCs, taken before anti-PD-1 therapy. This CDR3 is CASSRRLAGGGSYEQYF. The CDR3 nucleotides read TGTGCCAGCAGTCGAAGGCTAGCGGGAGGGGGGTCCTACGAGCAGTACTTC.